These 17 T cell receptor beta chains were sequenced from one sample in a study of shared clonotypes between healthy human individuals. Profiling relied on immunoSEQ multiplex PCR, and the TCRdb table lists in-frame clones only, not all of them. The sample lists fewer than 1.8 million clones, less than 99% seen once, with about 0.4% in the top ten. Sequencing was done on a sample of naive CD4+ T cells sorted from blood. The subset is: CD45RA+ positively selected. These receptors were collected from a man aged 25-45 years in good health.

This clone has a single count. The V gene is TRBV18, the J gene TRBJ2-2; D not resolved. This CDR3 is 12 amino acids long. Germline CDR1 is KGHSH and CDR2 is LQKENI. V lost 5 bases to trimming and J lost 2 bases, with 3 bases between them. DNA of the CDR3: TGTGCCAGCTCAGATAACACCGGGGAGCTGTTTTTT. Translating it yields CASSDNTGELFF.

The CDR3 sequence: CASSEYPGGREAFF. The CDR3 bases are TGTGCCAGCAGTGAATATCCAGGGGGGCGGGAAGCTTTCTTT. The V call is TRBV25-1, the J call TRBJ1-1; 7 bases match TRBD1. This CDR3 has 14 residues. The junction had 6 bases not matched to a gene; V was cut back by 0 bases and J by 8 bases. The germline gives CDR1 MGHDK, CDR2 SYGVNS.

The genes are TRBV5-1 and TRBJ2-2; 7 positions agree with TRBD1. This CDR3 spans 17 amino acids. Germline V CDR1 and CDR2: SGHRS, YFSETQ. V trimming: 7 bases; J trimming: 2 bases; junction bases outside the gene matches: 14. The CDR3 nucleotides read TGCGCCAGCCGACGAGGGGGCCCGCGGACTAACACCGGGGAGCTGTTTTTT. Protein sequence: CASRRGGPRTNTGELFF.

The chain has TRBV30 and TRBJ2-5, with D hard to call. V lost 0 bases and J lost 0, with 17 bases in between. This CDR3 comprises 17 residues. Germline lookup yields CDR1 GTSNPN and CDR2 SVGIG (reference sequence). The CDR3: CAWSVRYYRSYQETQYF. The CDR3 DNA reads TGTGCCTGGAGTGTACGGTACTACCGATCTTACCAAGAGACCCAGTACTTC.

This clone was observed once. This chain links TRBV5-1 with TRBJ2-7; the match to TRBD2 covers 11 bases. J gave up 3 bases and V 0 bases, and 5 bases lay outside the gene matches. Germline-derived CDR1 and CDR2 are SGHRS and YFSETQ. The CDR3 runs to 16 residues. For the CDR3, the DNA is TGCGCCAGCAGCTTGGGGGTAGCGGGAGGGATCTACGAGCAGTACTTC. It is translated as CASSLGVAGGIYEQYF.

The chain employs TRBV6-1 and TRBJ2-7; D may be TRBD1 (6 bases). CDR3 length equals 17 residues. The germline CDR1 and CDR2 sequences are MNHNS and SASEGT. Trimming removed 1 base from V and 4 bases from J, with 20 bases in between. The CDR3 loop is CASSEGAIKGDKYEQYF. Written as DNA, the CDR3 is TGTGCCAGCAGTGAAGGGGCTATTAAGGGGGATAAATACGAGCAGTACTTC.

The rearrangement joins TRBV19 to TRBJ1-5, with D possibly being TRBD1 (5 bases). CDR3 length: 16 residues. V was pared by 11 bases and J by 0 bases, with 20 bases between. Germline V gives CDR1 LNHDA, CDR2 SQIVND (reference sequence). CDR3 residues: CASDPLSGASNQPQHF. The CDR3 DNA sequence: TGTGCCTCCGACCCTTTGAGCGGGGCTAGCAATCAGCCCCAGCATTTT.

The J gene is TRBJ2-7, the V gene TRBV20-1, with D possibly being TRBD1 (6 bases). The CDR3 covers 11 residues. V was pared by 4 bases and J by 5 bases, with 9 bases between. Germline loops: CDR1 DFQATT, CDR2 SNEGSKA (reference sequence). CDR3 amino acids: CSATQGNEQYF. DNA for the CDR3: TGCAGTGCTACTCAGGGGAACGAGCAGTACTTC.

CDR3 nucleotides: TGTGCCATCAGTGAGAGACAGGGAGTGTATGGCTACACCTTC. This codes for CAISERQGVYGYTF. The chain uses TRBV10-3 and TRBJ1-2; 7 bases map to TRBD1. The CDR3 runs to 14 residues. Germline V lookup: CDR1 ENHRY, CDR2 SYGVKD. Unmatched junction bases numbered 5, after V lost 2 bases and J lost 5 bases.

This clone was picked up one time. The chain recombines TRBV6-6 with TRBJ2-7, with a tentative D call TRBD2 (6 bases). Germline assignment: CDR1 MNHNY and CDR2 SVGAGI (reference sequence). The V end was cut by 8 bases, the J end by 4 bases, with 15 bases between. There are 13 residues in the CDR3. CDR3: CASVRLAGYEQYF. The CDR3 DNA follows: TGTGCCAGCGTACGTCTTGCGGGGTACGAGCAGTACTTC.

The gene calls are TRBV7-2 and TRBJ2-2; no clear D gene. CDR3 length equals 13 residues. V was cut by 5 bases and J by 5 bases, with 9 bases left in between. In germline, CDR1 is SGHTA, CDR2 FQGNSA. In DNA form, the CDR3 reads TGTGCCAGCAGCCTAAAACGTACCGGGGAGCTGTTTTTT. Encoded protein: CASSLKRTGELFF.

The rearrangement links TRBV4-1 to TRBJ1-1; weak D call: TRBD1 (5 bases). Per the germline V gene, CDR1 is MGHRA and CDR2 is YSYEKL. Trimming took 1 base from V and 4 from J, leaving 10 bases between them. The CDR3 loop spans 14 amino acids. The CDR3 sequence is CASSQATVRTEAFF. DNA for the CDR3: TGCGCCAGCAGCCAAGCGACAGTGCGCACTGAAGCTTTCTTT.

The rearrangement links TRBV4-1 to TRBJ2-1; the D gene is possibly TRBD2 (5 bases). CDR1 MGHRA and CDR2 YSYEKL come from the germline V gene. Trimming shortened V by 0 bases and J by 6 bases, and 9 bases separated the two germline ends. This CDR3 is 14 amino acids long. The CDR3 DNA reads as TGCGCCAGCAGCCAAGAGCAGCGGATCAATGAGCAGTTCTTC. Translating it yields CASSQEQRINEQFF.

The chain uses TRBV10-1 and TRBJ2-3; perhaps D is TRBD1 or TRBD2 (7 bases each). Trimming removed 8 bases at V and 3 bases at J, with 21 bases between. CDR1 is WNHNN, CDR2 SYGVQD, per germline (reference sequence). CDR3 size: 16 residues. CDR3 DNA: TGCGCCAGCGAGTCAGGGAGGGGGCCAGGAACAGATACGCAGTATTTT. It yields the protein CASESGRGPGTDTQYF.

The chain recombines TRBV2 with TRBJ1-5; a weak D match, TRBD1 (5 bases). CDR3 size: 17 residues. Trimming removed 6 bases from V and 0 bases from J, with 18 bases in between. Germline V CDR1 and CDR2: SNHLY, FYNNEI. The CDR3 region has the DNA TGTGCCAGCAGCCTTAGACAGACTCGATATAGCAATCAGCCCCAGCATTTT. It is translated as CASSLRQTRYSNQPQHF. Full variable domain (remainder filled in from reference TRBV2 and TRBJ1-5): EPEVTQTPSHQVTQMGQEVILRCVPISNHLYFYWYRQILGQKVEFLVSFYNNEISEKSEIFDDQFSVERPDGSNFTLKIRSTKLEDSAMYFCASSLRQTRYSNQPQHFGDGTRLSIL.

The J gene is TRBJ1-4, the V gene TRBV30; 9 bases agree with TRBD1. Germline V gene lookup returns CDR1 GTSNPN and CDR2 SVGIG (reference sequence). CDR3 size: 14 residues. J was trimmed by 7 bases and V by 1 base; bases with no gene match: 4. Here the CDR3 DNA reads TGTGCCTGGAGTGCGGACAGGGGCGGTGAAAAACTGTTTTTT. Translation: CAWSADRGGEKLFF.

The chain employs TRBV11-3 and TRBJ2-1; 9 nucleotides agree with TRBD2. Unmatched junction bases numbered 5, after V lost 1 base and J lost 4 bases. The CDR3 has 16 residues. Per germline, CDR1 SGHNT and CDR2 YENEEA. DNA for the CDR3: TGTGCCAGCAGCTTAGTCTTTAGCGGGAGATACAATGAGCAGTTCTTC. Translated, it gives CASSLVFSGRYNEQFF. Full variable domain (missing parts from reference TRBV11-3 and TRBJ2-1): EAGVVQSPRYKIIEKKQPVAFWCNPISGHNTLYWYLQNLGQGPELLIRYENEEAVDDSQLPKDRFSAERLKGVDSTLKIQPAELGDSAVYLCASSLVFSGRYNEQFFGPGTRLTVL.